This T cell receptor beta chain was profiled in a study of shared clonotypes between healthy human individuals. Study overall: Per donor, CD8 memory used one plate, CD8 naive used two, CD4 memory used three and CD4 naive used three.

Study-wide results and limits: Inspection by rarefaction showed sorted-subset sequencing to be incomplete despite large depth. Genetic and exposure-history diversity was limited by the few donors.

The genomic DNA of each subset was split evenly across several immunoSEQ plates. Sequencing used immunoSEQ multiplex PCR; TCRdb keeps in-frame clones, though not all of them. The sample records 750,000 to 1,000,000 clones, approximately 92% being singletons. CD45RO-negative CD8 cells positively selected for CCR7 made up the naive population, which excluded terminally differentiated effector memory CD45RA+ cells. The CDR3 has 20 amino acids. V shed 1 base and J 7 bases; nucleotides not matched to a gene: 16. CDR1 is LGHNA and CDR2 is YNFKEQ in the germline V gene. As for this clone: Its antigen is currently unknown.

The chain combines TRBV4-2 with TRBJ2-1; 13 nucleotides line up with TRBD2. Sequences were obtained from naive CD8+ T cells sorted from blood. The TCR was taken from a man younger than 45 in good health. Here the CDR3 DNA reads TGTGCCAGCAGCCAAGGTCGACTAGCGGGAGGATTGGGGCCCGAGAATGAGCAGTTCTTC. Amino acid sequence: CASSQGRLAGGLGPENEQFF.